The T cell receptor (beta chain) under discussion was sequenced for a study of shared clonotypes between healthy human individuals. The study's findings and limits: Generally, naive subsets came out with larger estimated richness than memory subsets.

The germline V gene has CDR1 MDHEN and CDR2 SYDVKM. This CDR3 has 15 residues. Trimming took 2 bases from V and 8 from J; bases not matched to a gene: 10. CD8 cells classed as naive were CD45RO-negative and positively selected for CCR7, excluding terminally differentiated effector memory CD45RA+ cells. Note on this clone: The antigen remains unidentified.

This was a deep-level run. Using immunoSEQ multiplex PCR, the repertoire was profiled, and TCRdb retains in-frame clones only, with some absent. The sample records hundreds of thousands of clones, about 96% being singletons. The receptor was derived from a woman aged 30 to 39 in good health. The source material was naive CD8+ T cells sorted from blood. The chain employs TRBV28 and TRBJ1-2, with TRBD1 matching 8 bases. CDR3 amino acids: CASSLDRGSDSGYTF. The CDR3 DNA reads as TGTGCCAGCAGTTTAGACAGGGGATCTGATTCCGGCTACACCTTC.